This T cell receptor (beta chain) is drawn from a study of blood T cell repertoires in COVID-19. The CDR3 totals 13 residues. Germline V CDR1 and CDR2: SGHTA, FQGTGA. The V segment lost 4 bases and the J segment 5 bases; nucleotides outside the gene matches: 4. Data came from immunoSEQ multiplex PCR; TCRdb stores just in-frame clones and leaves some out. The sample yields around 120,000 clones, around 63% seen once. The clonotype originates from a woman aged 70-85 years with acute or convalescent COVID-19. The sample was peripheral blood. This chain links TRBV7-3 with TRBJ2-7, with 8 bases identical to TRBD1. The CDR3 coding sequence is TGTGCCAGCAGCTCAGACAGGGGACACGAGCAGTACTTC. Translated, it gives CASSSDRGHEQYF.